At least ten counts were recorded for the clone carrying this TCR beta chain. Its antigen remains unknown. This record belongs to a study of early T cells in non-severe SARS-CoV-2 infection. About the study: Sequencing of unsorted whole blood was done on bulk RNA, leaving chains unpaired.

As part of library construction, unique molecular identifiers were attached to individual cDNA molecules. TCRdb reprocessed the 5' RACE reads via MiXCR and lists one record per CDR3 protein. The sample carries tens of thousands of distinct CDR3 sequences, about 13% recorded once. Germline V gene data show CDR1 as MDHEN and CDR2 as SYDVKM. Trimming removed 2 bases from V and 0 bases from J; junction bases left unmatched: 7. This CDR3 contains 16 residues. Study outcomes and limitations: VDJdb matching skewed toward anti-spike CD8 responses, missing private and CD4 specificities.

This clonotype was sampled from an adult who was a healthcare worker with PCR-confirmed SARS-CoV-2 infection or an uninfected control (not recorded which). The gene calls are TRBV28 and TRBJ2-7, with TRBD2 matching over 7 bases. Sequenced material: whole blood. The CDR3 nucleotides are TGTGCCAGCAGTTTACTAGCGGTGCCCTACTCCTACGAGCAGTACTTC. As protein: CASSLLAVPYSYEQYF.